The 14 T cell receptor beta chains below all came from one sample that was sequenced in a study of T cells of healthy individuals. TCRdb re-analysed the 5' RACE reads in MiXCR, keeping a single row per CDR3 protein. The table lists around 53,000 distinct CDR3 sequences, about 15% of them singletons. The receptors shown here come from a human donor in good health.

This clonotype occurred a few times. The chain couples TRBV7-8 to TRBJ1-6, with 8 positions matching TRBD1. There are 15 residues in the CDR3. The germline CDR1 and CDR2 sequences are SGHVS and FQNEAQ. Unmatched junction bases numbered 8, after V lost 5 bases and J lost 8 bases. CDR3: CASSALTGDHSPLHF. Here the CDR3 DNA reads TGTGCCAGCAGCGCTTTGACAGGGGACCATTCACCCCTCCACTTT.

This clonotype was recorded many times. The chain carries TRBV20-1 and TRBJ2-5, with TRBD1 matching 9 bases. J lost 1 base, V lost 6 bases, and 6 bases had no gene match. The CDR3 contains 14 residues. Germline V gene sequence: CDR1 DFQATT, CDR2 SNEGSKA (reference sequence). In nucleotides, the CDR3 is TGCAGTGCCAGGACAGGGGCGACCCAAGAGACCCAGTACTTC. Protein product: CSARTGATQETQYF.

This clonotype was observed many times. The chain joins TRBV6-6 to TRBJ1-5, with D perhaps matching TRBD1 (5 bases). This CDR3 region has 12 residues. Per the germline V gene, CDR1 is MNHNY and CDR2 is SVGAGI (reference sequence). The germline V and J ends were trimmed by 6 bases and 7 bases, with 10 bases remaining between them. CDR3 coding DNA: TGTGCCAGCAGCCGGGGGAGGCAGCCCCAGCATTTT. Protein product: CASSRGRQPQHF.

The V call is TRBV3-1, the J call TRBJ2-3; 13 nucleotides line up with TRBD2. The CDR3 totals 16 residues. The ends lost 4 bases at V and 6 bases at J; junction bases unmatched: 7. Germline CDR1 reads LGHDT; CDR2 reads YNNKEL (reference sequence). The CDR3, as DNA: TGTGCCAGCAGCCCACTAGCGGGGGGGCAATGGGATACGCAGTATTTT. Its protein is CASSPLAGGQWDTQYF.

This clonotype occurred a few times. This sequence joins TRBV7-9 and TRBJ2-5; TRBD2 is a possible D gene (6 bases). The V end lost 5 bases, the J end lost 5 bases, and 12 bases lay between the germline ends. The CDR3 runs to 13 residues. The germline V gene has CDR1 SEHNR and CDR2 FQNEAQ (reference sequence). The CDR3 reads CASSGRDFETQYF. CDR3 bases: TGTGCCAGCAGCGGACGGGACTTCGAGACCCAGTACTTC.

This clonotype was observed at least ten times. CDR3 region: CASSELGGGQETQYF. The CDR3 DNA reads as TGTGCCAGCAGTGAATTAGGCGGGGGCCAAGAGACCCAGTACTTC. This rearrangement joins TRBV6-1 to TRBJ2-5; 7 nucleotides line up with TRBD2. Trimming at V came to 2 bases and at J to 1 base, leaving 4 bases not matched to a gene. CDR1 is MNHNS, CDR2 SASEGT, per germline. The CDR3 totals 15 residues.

There are many counts of this clonotype. V usage is TRBV20-1 and J usage is TRBJ2-1, with D perhaps matching TRBD2 (5 bases). V gave up 1 base and J gave up 4 bases, with 11 bases separating them. The CDR3 has 14 amino acids. Germline V CDR1 and CDR2: DFQATT, SNEGSKA (reference sequence). The CDR3 region has the DNA TGCAGTGCTAGAGGAGCGGCCCTATACAATGAGCAGTTCTTC. Encoded protein: CSARGAALYNEQFF.

The V call is TRBV6-5, the J call TRBJ1-1, with 7 bases fitting TRBD1. The CDR3 contains 13 residues. Germline-derived CDR1 and CDR2 are MNHEY and SVGAGI. The V and J ends lost 7 bases and 4 bases, in that order; junction bases with no gene match: 6. CDR3 loop: CASIWAGGTEAFF. Written as DNA, the CDR3 is TGTGCCAGCATATGGGCAGGGGGCACTGAAGCTTTCTTT.

Points on this clonotype: A much larger clone is a single base away; this may be a read error. V gene TRBV28 combines with J gene TRBJ1-5; D might be TRBD1 (5 bases). The length of the CDR3 is 20 residues. The germline CDR1 and CDR2 sequences are MDHEN and SYDVKM. The ends were cut back, 6 bases at V and 2 bases at J, with 29 bases in the middle. The CDR3 protein is CASSRRGSDRFRAGNQPQHF. CDR3 nucleotides: TGTGCCAGCAGCCGAAGGGGATCGGACCGCTTTCGGGCAGGCAATCAGCCCCAGCATTTT.

This clonotype was detected ten times or more. The chain carries TRBV20-1 and TRBJ1-1; 8 bases match TRBD1. Germline CDR1 reads DFQATT; CDR2 reads SNEGSKA (reference sequence). The CDR3 is 13 residues long. J gave up 3 bases and V 6 bases, and 6 bases lay outside the gene matches. CDR3 nucleotides: TGCAGTGCCCCCGAGACAGGGGACACTGAAGCTTTCTTT. Amino acids: CSAPETGDTEAFF.

V is TRBV13 and J is TRBJ2-1; 7 positions match TRBD2. The CDR3 runs to 13 residues. Unmatched junction bases numbered 1, after V lost 1 base and J lost 7 bases. Germline CDR1 PRHDT, CDR2 FYEKMQ (reference sequence). CDR3: CASSLVGGNEQFF. In nucleotides, the CDR3 is TGTGCCAGCAGCTTAGTCGGGGGGAATGAGCAGTTCTTC.

This clonotype was seen only a few times. The chain couples TRBV20-1 to TRBJ2-2, with D maybe TRBD1 (5 bases). CDR1 and CDR2 from the germline V gene are DFQATT and SNEGSKA (reference sequence). The CDR3 totals 14 residues. V dropped 3 bases and J dropped 4 bases, with 12 bases sitting between them. CDR3 coding DNA: TGCAGTGCTAGCCCGTTAGGGGTCACCGGGGAGCTGTTTTTT. This encodes CSASPLGVTGELFF.

This clonotype appeared a few times. CDR3 nucleotide sequence: TGTGCCACCAGCGGTCCTGGGGCCAACGTCCTGACTTTC. Translation gives CATSGPGANVLTF. The chain couples TRBV15 to TRBJ2-6; D remains unclear. V lost 5 bases to trimming and J lost 2 bases, with 4 bases between them. The length of the CDR3 is 13 residues. CDR1 and CDR2 (germline): LNHNV, YYDKDF (reference sequence).

This chain links TRBV20-1 with TRBJ2-3, with unresolved D. Deletions cut 3 bases from V and 3 bases from J, with 4 bases between. The CDR3 runs to 11 residues. Looked up from germline, CDR1 is DFQATT and CDR2 is SNEGSKA (reference sequence). The CDR3 nucleotides read TGCAGTGCTAGCATGACAGATACGCAGTATTTT. Translating gives CSASMTDTQYF.